This T cell receptor (beta chain) was sequenced for a study of blood T cell repertoires in COVID-19. There are 14 residues in the CDR3. From germline, CDR1 is MNHNS and CDR2 SASEGT. V gave up 1 base and J gave up 4 bases, with 9 bases separating them. The assay was immunoSEQ multiplex PCR, and TCRdb's table has in-frame clones only and misses some. The sample has 290,000 or so clones, approximately 90% seen once. The receptor's source is a man younger than 35 with active or convalescent COVID-19. This rearrangement joins TRBV6-1 to TRBJ2-3, with D hard to call. Sequencing input: peripheral blood. Written as DNA, the CDR3 is TGTGCCAGCAGTGAAGGAATAGCCTCAGATACGCAGTATTTT. Translated: CASSEGIASDTQYF.